This T cell receptor (beta chain) is drawn from a study of T-cell memory formation after mild COVID-19. In the study overall: TCR clusters showed largely donor specificity. General study findings and limits: Clones which contracted sat mainly in CM and EM if CD4+, and in EMRA if CD8+.

TCRdb reprocessed the 5' RACE reads via MiXCR and lists one record per CDR3 protein. This table has roughly 450,000 distinct CDR3 sequences, 15% to 20% appearing once. A word on this clonotype: Antigen unknown.

V trimming: 7 bases; J trimming: 7 bases; junction bases outside the gene matches: 12. The CDR3 spans 14 residues. This receptor was obtained from an adult woman who had mild COVID-19 (a few samples of this study predate the infection). Cell type and time point are not known. Sequenced sample: PBMCs or a T cell subset sorted from them (not recorded which). V gene TRBV12-3 or TRBV12-4 combines with J gene TRBJ1-2, with 7 bases matching TRBD1. This chain's CDR3 is CASNSQGGGGGYTF. The CDR3 bases are TGTGCCAGCAATTCCCAGGGGGGCGGAGGTGGCTACACCTTC.